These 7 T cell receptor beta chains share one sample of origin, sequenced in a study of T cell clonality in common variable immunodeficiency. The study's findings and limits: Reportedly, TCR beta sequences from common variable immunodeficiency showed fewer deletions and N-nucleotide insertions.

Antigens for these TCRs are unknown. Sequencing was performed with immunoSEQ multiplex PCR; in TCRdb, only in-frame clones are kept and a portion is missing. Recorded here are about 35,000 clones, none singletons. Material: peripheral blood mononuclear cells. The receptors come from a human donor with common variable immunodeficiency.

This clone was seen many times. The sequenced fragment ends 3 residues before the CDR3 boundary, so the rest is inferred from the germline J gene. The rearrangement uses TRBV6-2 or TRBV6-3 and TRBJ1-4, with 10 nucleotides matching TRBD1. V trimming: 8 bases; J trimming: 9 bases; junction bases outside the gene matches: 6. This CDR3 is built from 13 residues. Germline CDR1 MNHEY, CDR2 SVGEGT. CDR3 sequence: CASGGTGVKKLFF. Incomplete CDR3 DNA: TGTGCCAGCGGCGGGACAGGGGTTAAAAAA.

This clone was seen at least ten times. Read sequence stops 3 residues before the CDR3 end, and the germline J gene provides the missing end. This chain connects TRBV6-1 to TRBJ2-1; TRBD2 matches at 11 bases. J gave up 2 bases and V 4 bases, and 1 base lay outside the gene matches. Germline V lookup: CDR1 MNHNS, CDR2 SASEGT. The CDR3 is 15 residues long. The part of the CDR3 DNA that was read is TGTGCCAGCAGTGTGGGACTAGCGGCCTACAATGAG. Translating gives CASSVGLAAYNE. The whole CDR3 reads CASSVGLAAYNEQFF.

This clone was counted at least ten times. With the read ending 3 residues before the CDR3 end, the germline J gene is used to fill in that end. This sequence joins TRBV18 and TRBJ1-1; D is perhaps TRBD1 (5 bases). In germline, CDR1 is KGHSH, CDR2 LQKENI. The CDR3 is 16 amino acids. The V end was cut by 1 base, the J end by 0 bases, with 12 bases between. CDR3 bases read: TGTGCCAGCTCACCACAATCAGGGTCCATGAACACTGAA. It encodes CASSPQSGSMNTE. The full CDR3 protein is CASSPQSGSMNTEAFF.

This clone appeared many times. CDR3 DNA (partial): TGTGCCAGCAGCTTGGGGACAGCTGGC. This encodes CASSLGTAG. In full, the CDR3 is CASSLGTAGYTF. This chain uses TRBV5-5 with TRBJ1-2, with D possibly TRBD1 on 6 matching bases. The sequence runs out 3 residues before the end of the CDR3; the remainder is reconstructed from the germline J gene. CDR3 length: 12 amino acids. CDR1 is SGHKS and CDR2 is YYEKEE in the germline V gene (reference sequence). V dropped 0 bases and J dropped 7 bases, with 7 bases sitting between them.

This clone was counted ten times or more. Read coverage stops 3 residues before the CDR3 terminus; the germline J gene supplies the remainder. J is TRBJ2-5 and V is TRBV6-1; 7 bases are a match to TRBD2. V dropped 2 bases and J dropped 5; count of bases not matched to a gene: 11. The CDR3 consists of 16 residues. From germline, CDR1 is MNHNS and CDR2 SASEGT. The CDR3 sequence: CASSESWAGVWETQYF. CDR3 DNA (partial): TGTGCCAGCAGTGAATCCTGGGCGGGAGTCTGGGAGACC.

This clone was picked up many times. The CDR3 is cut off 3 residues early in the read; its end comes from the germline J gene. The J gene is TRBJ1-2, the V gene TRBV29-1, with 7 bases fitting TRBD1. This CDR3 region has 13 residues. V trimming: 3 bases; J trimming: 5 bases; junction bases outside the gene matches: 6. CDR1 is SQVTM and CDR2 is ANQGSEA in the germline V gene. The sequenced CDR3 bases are TGCAGCGTTGAGGGCAGGGGGGAGTATGGC. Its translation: CSVEGRGEYG. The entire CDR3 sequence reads CSVEGRGEYGYTF.

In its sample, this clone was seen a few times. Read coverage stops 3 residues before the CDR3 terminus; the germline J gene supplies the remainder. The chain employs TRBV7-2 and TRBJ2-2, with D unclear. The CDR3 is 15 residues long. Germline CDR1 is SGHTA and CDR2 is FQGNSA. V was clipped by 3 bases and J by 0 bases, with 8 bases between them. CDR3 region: CASSFSPANTGELFF. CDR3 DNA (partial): TGTGCCAGCAGCTTTTCCCCTGCGAACACCGGGGAG.